The 26 T cell receptor beta chains below were found in one sample sequenced in a study of post-analysis software for immune sequencing data. Notes on the study in general: TRBV segments more frequent in patients than in controls numbered five and included TRBV5-6, TRBV5-1 and TRBV20-1.

Their specific antigens are unknown. Presence of unique molecular identifiers characterized the TCR beta cDNA libraries. TCRdb recomputed calls from the PCR reads with MiXCR, one row per CDR3 protein. The table includes under 650,000 distinct CDR3 sequences, around 40% detected once. The sequenced sample consisted of blood. Receptor source: a girl between 10 and 17 years old with multiple sclerosis.

The chain has TRBV5-1 and TRBJ2-7, with D hard to call. CDR3 size: 18 residues. Germline V CDR1 and CDR2: SGHRS, YFSETQ. Trimming shortened V by 1 base and J by 3 bases, and 23 bases separated the two germline ends. DNA of the CDR3: TGCGCCAGCAGCTTGAGATCCCGACTTACTACGACTGACTACGAGCAGTACTTC. This translates into CASSLRSRLTTTDYEQYF.

As DNA, the CDR3 is TGCGCCAGCAGCCCGACAACCGAACGGGGAACAGATACGCAGTATTTT. Translation gives CASSPTTERGTDTQYF. This rearrangement joins TRBV4-1 to TRBJ2-3; the D gene is possibly TRBD2 (5 bases). V was shortened by 4 bases and J by 3 bases, with 17 bases between the two germline ends. Germline CDR1 is MGHRA and CDR2 is YSYEKL. The CDR3 contains 16 residues.

V usage is TRBV10-2 and J usage is TRBJ2-7; D might be TRBD1 (6 bases). Germline V gene data show CDR1 as WSHSY and CDR2 as SAAADI. This CDR3 comprises 14 residues. Trimming removed 5 bases from V and 2 bases from J, with 13 bases in between. CDR3 region: CASSPGGATYEQYF. DNA of the CDR3: TGCGCCAGCAGTCCTGGGGGCGCCACCTACGAGCAGTACTTC.

The chain has TRBV7-2 and TRBJ2-3; possible D gene TRBD2, 6 bases. The CDR3 has 16 residues. V was clipped by 4 bases and J by 0 bases, with 14 bases between them. Germline V gene data show CDR1 as SGHTA and CDR2 as FQGNSA. The CDR3 reads CASSSGLAASTDTQYF. The CDR3 DNA sequence: TGTGCCAGCAGCTCCGGCTTAGCGGCTAGCACAGATACGCAGTATTTT.

This clonotype was picked up a small number of times. The chain combines TRBV6-5 with TRBJ2-3; D is unresolved. Looked up from germline, CDR1 is MNHEY and CDR2 is SVGAGI. Trimming took off 2 bases at V and 0 bases at J, with 6 bases between the two ends. This CDR3 contains 14 residues. The chain's CDR3 is CASSYEASTDTQYF. The CDR3 bases are TGTGCCAGCAGTTACGAGGCTAGCACAGATACGCAGTATTTT.

Comment on this clonotype: This clone may be a read error of a much larger clone one base away. V gene TRBV6-6 combines with J gene TRBJ2-7; D is perhaps TRBD1 (6 bases). Germline CDR1 and CDR2: MNHNY and SVGAGI (reference sequence). CDR3 length equals 13 residues. V shed 4 bases and J shed 5 bases, with 12 bases lying between them. CDR3 sequence (DNA): TGTGCCAGCAGTTCGGGCAGGGGCAACGAGCAGTACTTC. It translates to CASSSGRGNEQYF.

The chain joins TRBV30 to TRBJ2-3; TRBD2 aligns across 12 bases. V shed 0 bases, J shed 9 bases, and the junction held 4 bases outside the gene matches. This CDR3 contains 14 residues. Germline CDR1 is GTSNPN and CDR2 is SVGIG (reference sequence). The CDR3 here is CAWSVELAGGTQYF. CDR3 DNA sequence: TGTGCCTGGAGTGTAGAACTAGCGGGGGGAACGCAGTATTTT. The variable domain in full, completed from reference TRBV30 and TRBJ2-3, reads SQTIHQWPATLVQPVGSPLSLECTVEGTSNPNLYWYRQAAGRGLQLLFYSVGIGQISSEVPQNLSASRPQDRQFILSSKKLLLSDSGFYLCAWSVELAGGTQYFGPGTRLTVL.

This clonotype was found a few times. The chain carries TRBV12-3 or TRBV12-4 and TRBJ1-4; 7 bases match TRBD1. This CDR3 has 16 residues. With 3 bases clipped from V and 5 bases from J, the junction kept 9 bases outside the gene matches. CDR3 bases: TGTGCCAGCAGTTTGACAGGGCTATCGTGGAATGAAAAACTGTTTTTT. Residues: CASSLTGLSWNEKLFF.

The table lists this clonotype with a few counts. The V gene is TRBV20-1, the J gene TRBJ2-5, with TRBD1 matching over 9 bases. The J call is doubtful: the DNA matches TRBJ2-7 better. Germline V CDR1 and CDR2: DFQATT, SNEGSKA (reference sequence). The CDR3 contains 15 residues. The CDR3 protein is CSANPTGGAESEQYF. The CDR3 region has the DNA TGCAGTGCGAATCCTACAGGGGGCGCGGAAAGCGAGCAGTACTTC.

With respect to this clonotype: One end of the junction is discordant with germline, which a read error may explain. The chain couples TRBV5-1 to TRBJ2-7; D is uncertain. The CDR3 is made up of 12 amino acids. From germline, CDR1 is SGHRS and CDR2 YFSETQ. The CDR3, as DNA: TGCGCCAACAGCTTGAACAGCTGGGAGCAGTACTTC. Its protein product is CANSLNSWEQYF. Full variable domain (rest looked up from reference TRBV5-1 and TRBJ2-7): KAGVTQTPRYLIKTRGQQVTLSCSPISGHRSVSWYQQTPGQGLQFLFEYFSETQRNKGNFPGRFSGRQFSNSRSEMNVSTLELGDSALYLCANSLNSWEQYFGPGTRLTVT.

This chain connects TRBV12-3 or TRBV12-4 to TRBJ2-1; D not certain. The CDR3 is 14 amino acids. V was pared by 6 bases and J by 9 bases, with 18 bases between. The CDR3 DNA sequence: TGTGCCAGCAGGGCCACAGCAGGCGCCAGTGAGCAGTTCTTC. Translated, it gives CASRATAGASEQFF.

The chain employs TRBV5-1 and TRBJ2-5, with D possibly TRBD2 on 5 matching bases. The V gene's germline CDR1 is SGHRS and CDR2 YFSETQ. The CDR3 spans 13 residues. Trimming cost V 3 bases and J 7 bases, with 13 bases left between them. The CDR3 is CASSYGLLGTQYF. The CDR3 coding sequence is TGCGCCAGCAGCTATGGACTCCTTGGGACCCAGTACTTC.

The V call is TRBV29-1, the J call TRBJ2-1, with D perhaps being TRBD1 or TRBD2 (5 bases each). Looked up from germline, CDR1 is SQVTM and CDR2 is ANQGSEA. The length of the CDR3 is 14 residues. Between the trimmed V and J ends, which lost 7 bases and 6 bases, there was a span of 19 bases. CDR3 in DNA: TGCAGCGCCGAAGACGGGACCCTGGCCAATGAGCAGTTCTTC. Translating gives CSAEDGTLANEQFF.

The V call is TRBV5-1, the J call TRBJ2-1; 11 bases match TRBD2. V shed 6 bases, J shed 4 bases, and the junction held 6 bases outside the gene matches. The germline CDR1 and CDR2 sequences are SGHRS and YFSETQ. This CDR3 comprises 15 residues. CDR3 sequence reads: CASNDLAGGYNEQFF. The CDR3 DNA is TGCGCCAGCAACGATCTAGCGGGAGGTTACAATGAGCAGTTCTTC. Together with reference TRBV5-1 and TRBJ2-1, the CDR3 gives the full variable domain: KAGVTQTPRYLIKTRGQQVTLSCSPISGHRSVSWYQQTPGQGLQFLFEYFSETQRNKGNFPGRFSGRQFSNSRSEMNVSTLELGDSALYLCASNDLAGGYNEQFFGPGTRLTVL.

This chain connects TRBV29-1 to TRBJ2-3; possibly TRBD2 for D (6 bases). The V end was cut by 5 bases, the J end by 2 bases, with 20 bases between. Germline V gene lookup returns CDR1 SQVTM and CDR2 ANQGSEA. CDR3 size: 16 residues. Here the CDR3 DNA reads TGCAGCGTTCTCCGGGACTCCTTGGCCCTCACAGATACGCAGTATTTT. This codes for CSVLRDSLALTDTQYF.

The gene calls are TRBV4-1 and TRBJ2-5, with TRBD2 matching over 10 bases. J lost 11 bases, V lost 1 base, and 10 bases had no gene match. CDR1 MGHRA and CDR2 YSYEKL come from the germline V gene. CDR3 length: 15 residues. The CDR3 loop reads CASSQGLAGVWEQYF. In DNA, the CDR3 is TGCGCCAGCAGCCAAGGGCTAGCGGGGGTGTGGGAGCAGTACTTC.

The chain links TRBV7-9 to TRBJ2-1, with 12 nucleotides matching TRBD2. The V gene end was trimmed by 5 bases and the J gene end by 0 bases; junction bases not matched to a gene: 11. CDR3 size: 19 residues. Germline V CDR1 and CDR2: SEHNR, FQNEAQ (reference sequence). CDR3 sequence reads: CASSPAARTSGISYNEQFF. The CDR3 DNA reads TGTGCCAGCAGCCCAGCCGCTCGGACTAGCGGGATCTCCTACAATGAGCAGTTCTTC.

The V and J genes are TRBV12-3 or TRBV12-4 and TRBJ1-2; D unclear. V was clipped by 4 bases and J by 11 bases, with 14 bases between them. The CDR3 is 12 residues long. In nucleotides, the CDR3 is TGTGCCAGCAGTTCCCCGGGGTTCTATTACACCTTC. This translates into CASSSPGFYYTF.

The rearrangement uses TRBV20-1 and TRBJ1-1; D not certain. CDR3 length: 14 residues. V shed 4 bases and J shed 2 bases, with 14 bases lying between them. Germline lookup yields CDR1 DFQATT and CDR2 SNEGSKA (reference sequence). The CDR3 DNA follows: TGCAGTGCTACCTCGTTGGGGTCAAACACTGAAGCTTTCTTT. Translation: CSATSLGSNTEAFF.

The chain employs TRBV9 and TRBJ2-7; D gene unclear. The V end was cut by 4 bases, the J end by 1 base, with 15 bases between. The CDR3 totals 15 residues. The germline V gene has CDR1 SGDLS and CDR2 YYNGEE. The CDR3 here is CASSIGPSSSYEQYF. The CDR3 coding sequence is TGTGCCAGCAGCATCGGTCCTTCCTCGTCCTACGAGCAGTACTTC. Full variable domain (rest looked up from reference TRBV9 and TRBJ2-7): DSGVTQTPKHLITATGQRVTLRCSPRSGDLSVYWYQQSLDQGLQFLIQYYNGEERAKGNILERFSAQQFPDLHSELNLSSLELGDSALYFCASSIGPSSSYEQYFGPGTRLTVT.

J is TRBJ2-3 and V is TRBV5-1; the match to TRBD1 covers 10 bases. This CDR3 has 16 amino acids. J lost 4 bases, V lost 5 bases, and 10 bases had no gene match. The germline gives CDR1 SGHRS, CDR2 YFSETQ. The CDR3 DNA reads TGCGCCAGCAGAACCGGCGACAGGGGGCATCCAGATACGCAGTATTTT. Amino acids: CASRTGDRGHPDTQYF.

This clonotype was found a few times. The CDR3 reads CASSAPMGHEQYF. The CDR3 bases are TGTGCCAGCAGCGCCCCGATGGGGCACGAGCAGTACTTC. The chain carries TRBV5-5 and TRBJ2-7, with D tentatively TRBD1 (5 bases). V was cut by 4 bases and J by 5 bases, with 13 bases left in between. The CDR3 spans 13 residues. Looked up from germline, CDR1 is SGHKS and CDR2 is YYEKEE (reference sequence). Supplemented by reference TRBV5-5 and TRBJ2-7, the full variable domain reads DAGVTQSPTHLIKTRGQQVTLRCSPISGHKSVSWYQQVLGQGPQFIFQYYEKEERGRGNFPDRFSARQFPNYSSELNVNALLLGDSALYLCASSAPMGHEQYFGPGTRLTVT.

The V and J genes are TRBV12-3 or TRBV12-4 and TRBJ2-4, with D possibly being TRBD1 or TRBD2 (7 bases each). The CDR3 sequence is 14 residues long. V lost 9 bases and J 5 bases, leaving 17 bases between the germline ends. CDR3: CASREGQLQNIQYF. DNA of the CDR3: TGTGCCAGTAGGGAGGGACAGTTGCAAAACATTCAGTACTTC.

This chain joins TRBV11-3 and TRBJ1-1; 7 nucleotides align to TRBD1. The trim removed 5 bases at V and 3 bases at J, leaving 9 bases unmatched. This CDR3 spans 15 amino acids. CDR1 and CDR2 (germline): SGHNT, YENEEA. In DNA, the CDR3 is TGTGCCAGCAGCCAGATGGCAGGGGGGCACACTGAAGCTTTCTTT. Its translation is CASSQMAGGHTEAFF.

J is TRBJ2-7 and V is TRBV6-5; 8 positions match TRBD2. Trimming took 6 bases from V and 4 from J; bases not matched to a gene: 11. The CDR3 is made up of 15 amino acids. Germline V CDR1 and CDR2: MNHEY, SVGAGI. The CDR3 spells CASSPRAGGGYEQYF. The CDR3 DNA sequence: TGTGCCAGCAGCCCGCGGGCGGGAGGTGGGTACGAGCAGTACTTC.

There are a few counts of this clonotype. In nucleotides, the CDR3 is TGCAGTGCTAGAGATTTCGGGGGGGAGACCTACAATGAGCAGTTCTTC. Translation: CSARDFGGETYNEQFF. The chain employs TRBV20-1 and TRBJ2-1; 8 positions agree with TRBD2. After removal of 0 bases from V and 2 bases from J, the junction contained 6 bases not matched to a gene. This CDR3 is built from 16 residues. Germline V gives CDR1 DFQATT, CDR2 SNEGSKA (reference sequence).